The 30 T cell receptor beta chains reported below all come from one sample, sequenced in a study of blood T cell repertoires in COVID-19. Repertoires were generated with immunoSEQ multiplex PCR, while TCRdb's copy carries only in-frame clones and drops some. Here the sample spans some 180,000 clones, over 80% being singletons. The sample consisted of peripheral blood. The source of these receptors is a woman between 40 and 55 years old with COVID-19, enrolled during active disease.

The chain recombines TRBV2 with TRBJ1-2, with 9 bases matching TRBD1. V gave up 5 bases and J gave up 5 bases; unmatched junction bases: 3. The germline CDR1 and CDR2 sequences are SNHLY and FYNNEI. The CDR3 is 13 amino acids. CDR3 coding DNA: TGTGCCAGCAGTCTTGGACAGGGGTATGGCTACACCTTC. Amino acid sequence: CASSLGQGYGYTF.

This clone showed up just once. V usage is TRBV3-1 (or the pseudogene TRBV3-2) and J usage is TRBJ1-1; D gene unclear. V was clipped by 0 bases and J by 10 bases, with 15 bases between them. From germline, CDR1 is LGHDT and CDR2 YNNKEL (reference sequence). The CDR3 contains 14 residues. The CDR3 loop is CASSQDRRVSGAFF. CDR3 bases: TGTGCCAGCAGCCAAGATAGGAGGGTCAGTGGAGCTTTCTTT.

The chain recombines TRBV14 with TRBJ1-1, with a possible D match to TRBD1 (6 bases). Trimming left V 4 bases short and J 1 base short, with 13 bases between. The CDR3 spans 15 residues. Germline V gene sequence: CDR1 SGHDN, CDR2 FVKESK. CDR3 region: CASSLIQGRNTEAFF. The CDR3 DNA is TGTGCCAGCAGCCTAATACAGGGACGGAACACTGAAGCTTTCTTT.

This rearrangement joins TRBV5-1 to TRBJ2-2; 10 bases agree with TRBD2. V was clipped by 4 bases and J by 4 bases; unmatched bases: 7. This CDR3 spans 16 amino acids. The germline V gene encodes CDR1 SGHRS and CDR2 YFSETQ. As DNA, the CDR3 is TGCGCCAGCAGCCGTGAGAGCGGGAGGGGCACCGGGGAGCTGTTTTTT. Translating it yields CASSRESGRGTGELFF.

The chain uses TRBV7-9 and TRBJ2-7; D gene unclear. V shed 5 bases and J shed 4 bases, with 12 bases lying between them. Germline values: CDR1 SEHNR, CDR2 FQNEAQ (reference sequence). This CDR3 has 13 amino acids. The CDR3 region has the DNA TGTGCCAGCAGCCCCCCGTTAACATACGAGCAGTACTTC. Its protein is CASSPPLTYEQYF.

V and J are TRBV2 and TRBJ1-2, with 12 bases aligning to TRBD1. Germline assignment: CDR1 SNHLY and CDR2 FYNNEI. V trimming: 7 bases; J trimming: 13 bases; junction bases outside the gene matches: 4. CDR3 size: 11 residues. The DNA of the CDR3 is TGTGCCAGCAACTGGGACAGGGGGCCCACCTTC. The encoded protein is CASNWDRGPTF.

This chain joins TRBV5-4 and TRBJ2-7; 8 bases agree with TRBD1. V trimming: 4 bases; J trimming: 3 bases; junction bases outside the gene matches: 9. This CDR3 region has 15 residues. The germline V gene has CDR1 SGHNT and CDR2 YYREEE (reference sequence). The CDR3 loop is CASSPAQGAHYEQYF. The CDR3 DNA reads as TGTGCCAGCAGCCCGGCCCAGGGGGCTCACTACGAGCAGTACTTC.

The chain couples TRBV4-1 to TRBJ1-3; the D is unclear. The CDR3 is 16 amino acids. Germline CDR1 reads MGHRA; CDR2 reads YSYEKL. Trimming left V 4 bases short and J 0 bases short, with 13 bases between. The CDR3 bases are TGCGCCAGCAGCCCGACCCGCAGACACTCTGGAAACACCATATATTTT. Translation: CASSPTRRHSGNTIYF.

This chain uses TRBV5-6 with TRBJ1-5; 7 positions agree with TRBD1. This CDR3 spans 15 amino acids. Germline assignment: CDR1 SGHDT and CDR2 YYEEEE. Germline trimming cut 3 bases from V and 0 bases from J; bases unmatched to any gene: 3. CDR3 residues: CASSWGQTSNQPQHF. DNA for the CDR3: TGTGCCAGCAGCTGGGGACAGACTAGCAATCAGCCCCAGCATTTT.

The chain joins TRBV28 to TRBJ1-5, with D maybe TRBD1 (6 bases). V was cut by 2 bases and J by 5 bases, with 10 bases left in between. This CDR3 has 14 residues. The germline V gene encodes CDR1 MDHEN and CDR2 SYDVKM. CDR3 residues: CASSLRRGHQPQHF. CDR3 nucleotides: TGTGCCAGCAGTTTACGCAGGGGACATCAGCCCCAGCATTTT.

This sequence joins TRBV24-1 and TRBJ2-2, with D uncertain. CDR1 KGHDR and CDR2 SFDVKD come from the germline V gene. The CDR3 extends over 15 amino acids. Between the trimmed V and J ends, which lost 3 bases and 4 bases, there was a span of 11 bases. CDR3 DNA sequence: TGTGCCACCAGTGATCAGCGTTCGGGCACCGGGGAGCTGTTTTTT. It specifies CATSDQRSGTGELFF.

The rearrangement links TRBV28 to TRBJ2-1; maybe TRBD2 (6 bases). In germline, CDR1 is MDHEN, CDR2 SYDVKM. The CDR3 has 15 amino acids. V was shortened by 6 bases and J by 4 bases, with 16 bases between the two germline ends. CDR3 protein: CASRPGGKEYNEQFF. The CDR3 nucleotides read TGTGCCAGCAGACCCGGCGGGAAGGAATACAATGAGCAGTTCTTC.

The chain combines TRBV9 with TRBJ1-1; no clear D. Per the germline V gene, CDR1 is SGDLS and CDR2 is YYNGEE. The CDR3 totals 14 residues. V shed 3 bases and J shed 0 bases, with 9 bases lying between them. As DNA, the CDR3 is TGTGCCAGCAGCGGAGAAATGGTGAACACTGAAGCTTTCTTT. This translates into CASSGEMVNTEAFF.

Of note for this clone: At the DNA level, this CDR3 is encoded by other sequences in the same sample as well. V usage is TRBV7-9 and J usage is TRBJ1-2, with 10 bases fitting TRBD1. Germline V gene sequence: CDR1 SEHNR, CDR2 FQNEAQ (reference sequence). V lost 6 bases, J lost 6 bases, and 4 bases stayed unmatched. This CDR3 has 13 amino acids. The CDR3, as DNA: TGTGCCAGCAGGCCCGGGACAGGGGATGGCTACACCTTC. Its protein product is CASRPGTGDGYTF.

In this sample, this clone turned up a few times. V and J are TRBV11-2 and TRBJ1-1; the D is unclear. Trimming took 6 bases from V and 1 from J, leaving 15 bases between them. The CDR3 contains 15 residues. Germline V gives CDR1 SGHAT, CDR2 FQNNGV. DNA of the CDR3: TGTGCCAGCAGGTACCTCCTTCAGCGGAACACTGAAGCTTTCTTT. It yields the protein CASRYLLQRNTEAFF.

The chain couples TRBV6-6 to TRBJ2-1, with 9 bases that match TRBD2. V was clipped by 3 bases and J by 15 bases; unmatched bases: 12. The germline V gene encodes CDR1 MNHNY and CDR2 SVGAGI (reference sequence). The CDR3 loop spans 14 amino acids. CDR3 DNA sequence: TGTGCCAGCAGTTATAGGCTAGCGGGACCTGGCGCGTTCTTC. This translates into CASSYRLAGPGAFF.

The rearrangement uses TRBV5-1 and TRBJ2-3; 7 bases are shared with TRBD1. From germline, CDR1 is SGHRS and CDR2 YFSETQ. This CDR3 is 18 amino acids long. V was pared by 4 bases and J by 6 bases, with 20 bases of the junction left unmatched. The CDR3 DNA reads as TGCGCCAGCAGCATCCCTCCCGGGACAGAGATCAGCAGGGATACGCAGTATTTT. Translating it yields CASSIPPGTEISRDTQYF.

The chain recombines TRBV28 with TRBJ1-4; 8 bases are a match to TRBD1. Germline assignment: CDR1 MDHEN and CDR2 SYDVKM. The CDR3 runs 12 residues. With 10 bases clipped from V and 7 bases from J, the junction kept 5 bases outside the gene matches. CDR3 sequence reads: CAIKDRGEKLFF. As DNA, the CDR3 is TGTGCCATCAAAGACAGGGGTGAAAAACTGTTTTTT.

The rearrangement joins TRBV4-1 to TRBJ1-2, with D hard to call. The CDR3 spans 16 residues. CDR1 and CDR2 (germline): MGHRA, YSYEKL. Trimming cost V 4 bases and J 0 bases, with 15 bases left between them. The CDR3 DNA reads TGCGCCAGCAGCCCCAATTCTCAGGATCCTAACTATGGCTACACCTTC. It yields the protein CASSPNSQDPNYGYTF.

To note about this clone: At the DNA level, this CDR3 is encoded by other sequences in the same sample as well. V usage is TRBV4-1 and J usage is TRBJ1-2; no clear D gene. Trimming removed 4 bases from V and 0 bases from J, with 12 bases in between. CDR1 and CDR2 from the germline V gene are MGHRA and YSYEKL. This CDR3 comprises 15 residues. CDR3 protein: CASSLTERANYGYTF. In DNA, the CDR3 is TGCGCCAGCAGCCTGACGGAGCGAGCTAACTATGGCTACACCTTC.

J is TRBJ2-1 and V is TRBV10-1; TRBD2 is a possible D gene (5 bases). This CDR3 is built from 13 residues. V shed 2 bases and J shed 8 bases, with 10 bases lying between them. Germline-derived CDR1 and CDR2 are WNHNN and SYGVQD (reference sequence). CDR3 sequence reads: CASSEGLTYEQFF. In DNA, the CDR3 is TGCGCCAGCAGTGAGGGACTTACCTATGAGCAGTTCTTC.

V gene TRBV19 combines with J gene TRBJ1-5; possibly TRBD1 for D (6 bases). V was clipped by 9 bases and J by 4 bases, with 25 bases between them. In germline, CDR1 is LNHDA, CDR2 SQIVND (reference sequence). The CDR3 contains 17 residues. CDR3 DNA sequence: TGTGCCAGCGGGGTCGGATGGGGCAGGGGTCCTAATCAGCCCCAGCATTTT. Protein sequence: CASGVGWGRGPNQPQHF.

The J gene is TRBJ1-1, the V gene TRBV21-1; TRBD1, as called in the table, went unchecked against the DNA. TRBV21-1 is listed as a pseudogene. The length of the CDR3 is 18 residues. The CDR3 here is CASSRGPFPVSMNTEAFF. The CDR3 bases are TGTGCCAGCAGCAGGGGGCCCTTTCCCGTCTCCATGAACACTGAAGCTTTCTTT.

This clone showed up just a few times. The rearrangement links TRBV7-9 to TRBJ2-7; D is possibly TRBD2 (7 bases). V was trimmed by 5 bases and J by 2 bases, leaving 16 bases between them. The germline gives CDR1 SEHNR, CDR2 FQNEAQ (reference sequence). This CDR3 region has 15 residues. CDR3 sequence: CASSPPGGLTYEQYF. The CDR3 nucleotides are TGTGCCAGCAGCCCCCCGGGGGGCCTTACCTACGAGCAGTACTTC.

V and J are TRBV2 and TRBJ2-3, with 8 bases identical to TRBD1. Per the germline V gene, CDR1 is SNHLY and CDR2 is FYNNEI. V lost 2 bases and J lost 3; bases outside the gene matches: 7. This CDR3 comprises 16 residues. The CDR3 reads CASSEWQGALTDTQYF. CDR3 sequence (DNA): TGTGCCAGCAGTGAATGGCAGGGGGCATTGACAGATACGCAGTATTTT. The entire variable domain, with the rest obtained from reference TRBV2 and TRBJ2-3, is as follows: EPEVTQTPSHQVTQMGQEVILRCVPISNHLYFYWYRQILGQKVEFLVSFYNNEISEKSEIFDDQFSVERPDGSNFTLKIRSTKLEDSAMYFCASSEWQGALTDTQYFGPGTRLTVL.

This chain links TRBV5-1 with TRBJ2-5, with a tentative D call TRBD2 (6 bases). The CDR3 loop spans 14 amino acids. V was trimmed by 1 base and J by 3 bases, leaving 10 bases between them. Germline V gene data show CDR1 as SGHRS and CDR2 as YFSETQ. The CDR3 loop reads CASSLLASEETQYF. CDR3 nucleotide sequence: TGCGCCAGCAGCTTGCTGGCTAGCGAAGAGACCCAGTACTTC.

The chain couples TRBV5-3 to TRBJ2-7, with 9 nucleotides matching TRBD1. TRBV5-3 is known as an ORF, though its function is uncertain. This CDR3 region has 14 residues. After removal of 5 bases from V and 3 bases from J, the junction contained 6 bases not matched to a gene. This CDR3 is CARSSRDRDYEQYF. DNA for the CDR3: TGTGCCAGAAGTTCCCGGGACAGGGACTACGAGCAGTACTTC.

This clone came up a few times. CDR3 sequence reads: CASRGTGWVHTEAFF. DNA for the CDR3: TGTGCCAGCAGGGGGACAGGGTGGGTGCACACTGAAGCTTTCTTT. This chain links TRBV6-5 with TRBJ1-1; 9 bases are a match to TRBD1. V lost 6 bases, J lost 3 bases, and 8 bases stayed unmatched. The CDR3 covers 15 residues. Germline V gene lookup returns CDR1 MNHEY and CDR2 SVGAGI.

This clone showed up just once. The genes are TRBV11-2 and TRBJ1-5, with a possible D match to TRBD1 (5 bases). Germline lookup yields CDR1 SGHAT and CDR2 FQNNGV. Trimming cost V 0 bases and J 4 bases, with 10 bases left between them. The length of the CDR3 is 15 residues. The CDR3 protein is CASSLDGGVNQPQHF. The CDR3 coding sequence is TGTGCCAGCAGCTTAGATGGAGGGGTAAATCAGCCCCAGCATTTT. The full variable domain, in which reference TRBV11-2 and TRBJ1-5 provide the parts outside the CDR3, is EAGVAQSPRYKIIEKRQSVAFWCNPISGHATLYWYQQILGQGPKLLIQFQNNGVVDDSQLPKDRFSAERLKGVDSTLKIQPAKLEDSAVYLCASSLDGGVNQPQHFGDGTRLSIL.

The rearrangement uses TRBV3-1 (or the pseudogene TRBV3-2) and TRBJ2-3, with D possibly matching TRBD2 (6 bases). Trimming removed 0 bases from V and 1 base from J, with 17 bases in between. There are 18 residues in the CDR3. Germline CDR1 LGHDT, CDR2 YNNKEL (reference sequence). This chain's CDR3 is CASSQESVGEVGTDTQYF. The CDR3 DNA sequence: TGTGCCAGCAGCCAAGAAAGCGTGGGGGAGGTAGGCACAGATACGCAGTATTTT.